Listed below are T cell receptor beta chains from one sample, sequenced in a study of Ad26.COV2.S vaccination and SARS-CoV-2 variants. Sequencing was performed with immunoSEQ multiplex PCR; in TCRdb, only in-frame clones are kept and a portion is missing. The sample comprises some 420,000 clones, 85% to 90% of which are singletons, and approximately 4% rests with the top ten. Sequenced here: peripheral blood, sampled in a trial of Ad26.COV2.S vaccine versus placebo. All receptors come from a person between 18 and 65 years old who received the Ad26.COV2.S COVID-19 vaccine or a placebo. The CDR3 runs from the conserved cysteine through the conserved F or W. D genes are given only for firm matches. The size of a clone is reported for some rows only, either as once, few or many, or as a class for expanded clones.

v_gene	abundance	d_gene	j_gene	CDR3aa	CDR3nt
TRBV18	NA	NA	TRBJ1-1	CASSPPARHDF	TGTGCCAGCTCACCCCCCGCAAGACACGACTTT
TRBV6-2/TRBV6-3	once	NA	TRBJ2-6	CASSYGSSGANVLTF	TGTGCCAGCAGTTACGGATCCTCTGGGGCCAACGTCCTGACTTTC
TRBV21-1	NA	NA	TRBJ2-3	CASSKSKQPSSTDTQYF	TGTGCCAGCAGCAAAAGTAAGCAACCTTCTAGCACAGATACGCAGTATTTT
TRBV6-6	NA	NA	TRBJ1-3	CASSVLNTGNTIYF	TGTGCCAGCAGTGTCCTCAACACTGGAAACACCATATATTTT
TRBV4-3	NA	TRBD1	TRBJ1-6	CASRVARQGGSPLHF	TGCGCCAGCAGGGTTGCGCGACAGGGGGGGTCACCCCTCCACTTT
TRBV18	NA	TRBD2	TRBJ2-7	CASSPLAPGLAFPNTYEQYF	TGTGCCAGCTCACCACTCGCCCCGGGACTAGCCTTTCCAAACACCTACGAGCAGTACTTC
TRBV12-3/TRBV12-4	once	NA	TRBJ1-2	CASSLTESYGYTF	TGTGCCAGCAGTCTGACTGAAAGCTATGGCTACACCTTC
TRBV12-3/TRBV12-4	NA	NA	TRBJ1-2	CASSLYKDYGYTF	TGTGCCAGCAGTTTGTACAAGGACTATGGCTACACCTTC
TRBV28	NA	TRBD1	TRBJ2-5	CASDSSGQGKETQYF	TGTGCCAGCGATTCTTCGGGACAGGGGAAAGAGACCCAGTACTTC
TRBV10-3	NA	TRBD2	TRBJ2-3	CAISAGGPLGTQYF	TGTGCCATCAGCGCGGGGGGGCCATTAGGAACGCAGTATTTT
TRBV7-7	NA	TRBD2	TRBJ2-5	CASSPTSGKRETQYF	TGTGCCAGCAGCCCAACTAGCGGCAAGAGAGAGACCCAGTACTTC
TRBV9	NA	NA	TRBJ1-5	CASSSEGGRHQPQHF	TGTGCCAGCAGCTCCGAAGGGGGGCGCCATCAGCCCCAGCATTTT
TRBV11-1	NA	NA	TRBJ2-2	CASSLAEMQGNTGELFF	TGTGCCAGCAGCTTAGCGGAAATGCAGGGGAACACCGGGGAGCTGTTTTTT
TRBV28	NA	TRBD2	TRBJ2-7	CASSLNLGGGDSYEQYF	TGTGCCAGCAGTTTAAATCTAGGCGGGGGAGACTCCTACGAGCAGTACTTC
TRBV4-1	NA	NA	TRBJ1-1	CASSQPTGEAFF	TGCGCCAGCAGCCAGCCGACAGGTGAAGCTTTCTTT
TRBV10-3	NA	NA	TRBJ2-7	CAISGQNSYEQYF	TGTGCCATCAGCGGACAGAACTCCTACGAGCAGTACTTC
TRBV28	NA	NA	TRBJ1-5	CASSSTEGNQPQHF	TGTGCCAGCAGCTCGACAGAGGGCAATCAGCCCCAGCATTTT
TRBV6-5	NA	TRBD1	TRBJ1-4	CASSYSIGTGDEKLFF	TGTGCCAGCAGTTACTCGATAGGGACAGGGGATGAAAAACTGTTTTTT
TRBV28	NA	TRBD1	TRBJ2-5	CASSFSGTGWQETQYF	TGTGCCAGCAGTTTTTCCGGGACAGGGTGGCAAGAGACCCAGTACTTC
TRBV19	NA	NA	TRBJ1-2	CASSVGTALGGYTF	TGTGCCAGTAGTGTCGGGACGGCGTTAGGAGGCTACACCTTC
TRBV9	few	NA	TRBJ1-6	CASSPWTMPSAPLHF	TGTGCCAGCAGCCCCTGGACGATGCCGTCAGCACCCCTCCACTTT
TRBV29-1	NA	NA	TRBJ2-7	CSASSNYEQYF	TGCAGCGCCTCGTCGAACTACGAGCAGTACTTC
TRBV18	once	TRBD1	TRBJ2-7	CASRSTGTGANEQYF	TGTGCCAGTCGCAGCACCGGGACAGGGGCGAACGAGCAGTACTTC
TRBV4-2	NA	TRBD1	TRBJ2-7	CASSQENAGTGDEQYF	TGTGCCAGCAGCCAAGAGAATGCCGGGACAGGGGACGAGCAGTACTTC
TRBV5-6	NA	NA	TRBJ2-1	CASSWRGLNEQFF	TGTGCCAGCAGCTGGAGGGGGCTCAATGAGCAGTTCTTC
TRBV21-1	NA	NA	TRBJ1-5	CARYVGTGTCRKGNQPQHF	NA
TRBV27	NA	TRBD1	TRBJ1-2	CASGPGQRYGYTF	TGTGCCAGCGGACCGGGACAGCGGTATGGCTACACCTTC
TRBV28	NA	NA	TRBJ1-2	CASSFGYGYTF	TGTGCCAGCAGTTTTGGGTATGGCTACACCTTC
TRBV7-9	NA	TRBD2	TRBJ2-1	CASSRGLAFEQRSRDEQFF	TGTGCCAGCAGCCGGGGACTAGCTTTCGAACAGCGGAGTCGCGATGAGCAGTTCTTC
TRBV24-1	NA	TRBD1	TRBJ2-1	CATSDPGTAQLNEQFF	TGTGCCACCAGTGACCCCGGGACAGCCCAACTCAATGAGCAGTTCTTC
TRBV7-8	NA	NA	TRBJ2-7	CASSLGDRNPTYEQYF	TGTGCCAGCAGCTTAGGAGACCGGAACCCCACCTACGAGCAGTACTTC
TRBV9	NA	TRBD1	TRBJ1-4	CAIGGGVNNEKLFF	TGCGCGATTGGAGGGGGCGTTAATAATGAAAAACTGTTTTTT
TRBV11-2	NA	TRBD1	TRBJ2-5	CASSLGVGQPKETQYF	TGTGCCAGCAGCTTAGGAGTGGGACAGCCCAAAGAGACCCAGTACTTC
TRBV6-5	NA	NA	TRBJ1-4	CASSRSPSKKLFF	TGTGCCAGCAGCCGATCCCCCTCTAAAAAACTGTTTTTT
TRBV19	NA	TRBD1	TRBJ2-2	CASSPRDREAGELFF	TGTGCCAGTAGCCCCCGGGACAGGGAAGCCGGGGAGCTGTTTTTT
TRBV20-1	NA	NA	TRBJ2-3	CSAADTDTQYF	TGCAGTGCAGCGGACACAGATACGCAGTATTTT
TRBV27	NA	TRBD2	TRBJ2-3	CASSFVSGVKTDTQYF	TGTGCCAGCAGTTTCGTCAGCGGGGTTAAGACAGATACGCAGTATTTT
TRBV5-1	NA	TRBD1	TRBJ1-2	CASSPRTGGTLYGYTF	TGCGCCAGCAGCCCAAGAACAGGGGGGACCCTCTATGGCTACACCTTC
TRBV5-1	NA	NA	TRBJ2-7	CASSLNPHGAYEQYF	TGCGCCAGCAGCTTGAATCCCCACGGAGCCTACGAGCAGTACTTC
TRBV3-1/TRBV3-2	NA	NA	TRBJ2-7	CASSQHRDSEQYF	TGTGCCAGCAGCCAGCACAGGGACTCCGAGCAGTACTTC
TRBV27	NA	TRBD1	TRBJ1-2	CASNLKGQDLDGYTF	TGTGCCAGCAACCTCAAGGGACAGGACCTTGACGGCTACACCTTC
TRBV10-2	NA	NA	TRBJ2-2	CASSVGVGGELFF	TGCGCCAGCAGTGTAGGGGTTGGCGGGGAGCTGTTTTTT
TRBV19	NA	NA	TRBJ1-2	CASSKTAVDGGYTF	TGTGCCAGTAGTAAAACGGCGGTCGACGGTGGCTACACCTTC
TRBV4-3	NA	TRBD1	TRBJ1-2	CASSQDIRGYGYTF	TGCGCCAGCAGCCAAGATATCAGGGGGTATGGCTACACCTTC
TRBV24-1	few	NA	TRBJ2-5	CATSDSGGSGAQETQYF	TGTGCCACCAGTGATTCGGGTGGATCCGGGGCTCAGGAGACCCAGTACTTC
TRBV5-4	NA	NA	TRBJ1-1	CASSSQGTEYTEAFF	TGTGCCAGCAGCTCACAGGGTACTGAGTACACTGAAGCTTTCTTT
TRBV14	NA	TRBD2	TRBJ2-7	CASSQGPLTSGGPTVQNEQYF	TGTGCCAGCAGCCAGGGTCCTCTGACTAGCGGGGGCCCAACGGTCCAAAACGAGCAGTACTTC
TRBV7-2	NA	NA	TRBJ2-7	CASSLGLDYEQYF	TGTGCCAGCAGCTTAGGTCTAGACTACGAGCAGTACTTC